The present entry profiles one TCR beta chain with its context. Its antigen is still unknown. The CDR3 length is 13 residues. Germline values: CDR1 LGHNA, CDR2 YSLEER. Trimming removed 1 base from V and 3 bases from J, with 6 bases in between. A second PCR, run for 7 to 11 cycles, used a sample-barcoded 5' primer plus a J-beta primer mix. TCRdb processed the 5' RACE reads anew with MiXCR; each CDR3 protein has one entry. Of around 820,000 distinct CDR3 sequences in the sample, around 25% were seen once. The data originate from a study of blood T cells in healthy people across ages. Study-level background: Template switching captured about one barcoded beta molecule per two T cells. Findings of the study overall: While age rose, TCR beta diversity per million T cells dropped in a roughly linear way.

These records were also assigned to another study, of T cells of mothers and their children. Turning to that study: The donor cohort consisted of a few healthy Caucasian mothers and their six children. A slight, non-significant increase in overlap was found for related mother-child pairs relative to unrelated pairs.

V is TRBV4-3 and J is TRBJ1-1; the D is unclear. Sequencing was performed on blood. This receptor was identified in a boy between 10 and 17 years old in good health. CDR3: CASSQGYYTEAFF. CDR3 nucleotides: TGCGCCAGCAGCCAAGGCTATTACACTGAAGCTTTCTTT.